This TCR beta chain was profiled in a study of blood T cell repertoires in COVID-19. In the study overall: PBMCs, B-cell-depleted T cells, or T cells provided the cDNA or gDNA that made up the material.

Trimming stripped 6 bases from V and 7 bases from J, with 13 bases between. This CDR3 has 12 residues. The table came from immunoSEQ multiplex PCR; TCRdb's copy has only in-frame clones and leaves some out. The repertoire holds 300,000 to 400,000 clones, with 70% to 90% as singletons. This clonotype originated in a human donor in a cohort sampled during active COVID-19. The gene calls are TRBV12-3 or TRBV12-4 and TRBJ2-7, with D possibly being TRBD1 (5 bases). The sample was peripheral blood. CDR3 sequence (DNA): TGTGCCAGCAGGCGAGGACACGGTGAGCAGTACTTC. Encoded protein: CASRRGHGEQYF.